Listed here are 9 T cell receptor beta chains from one sample, sequenced in a study of blood T cell repertoires in COVID-19. Assay used: immunoSEQ multiplex PCR; TCRdb lists only in-frame clones, some missing. The sample has 470,000 or so clones, about 85% seen once; the top ten hold under 2.5%. The sequenced sample was PBMCs or T cells enriched from blood (not recorded which). These receptors all stem from a woman aged 18 to 35 with acute COVID-19.

This clone was picked up one time. The CDR3 reads CASSVQGGEEKLFF. CDR3 nucleotides: TGTGCCAGTAGTGTACAGGGAGGGGAAGAAAAACTGTTTTTT. The chain is built from TRBV19 and TRBJ1-4; perhaps TRBD1 as D (6 bases). Germline V gives CDR1 LNHDA, CDR2 SQIVND (reference sequence). Trimming cost V 5 bases and J 8 bases, with 15 bases left between them. The CDR3 spans 14 residues. Full variable domain (rest looked up from reference TRBV19 and TRBJ1-4): DGGITQSPKYLFRKEGQNVTLSCEQNLNHDAMYWYRQDPGQGLRLIYYSQIVNDFQKGDIAEGYSVSREKKESFPLTVTSAQKNPTAFYLCASSVQGGEEKLFFGSGTQLSVL.

V usage is TRBV9 and J usage is TRBJ2-1, with D tentatively TRBD2 (5 bases). V lost 8 bases and J lost 0, with 9 bases in between. This CDR3 region has 13 residues. Germline V gives CDR1 SGDLS, CDR2 YYNGEE. The DNA for the CDR3 is TGTGCCAGTGGAGGAAGCTCCTACAATGAGCAGTTCTTC. Translating gives CASGGSSYNEQFF.

This clone was observed once. The chain uses TRBV18 and TRBJ1-1; D perhaps matches TRBD1 (5 bases). Deletions cut 3 bases from V and 4 bases from J, with 12 bases between. The CDR3 sequence is 14 residues long. Germline V gives CDR1 KGHSH, CDR2 LQKENI. The CDR3 DNA reads as TGTGCCAGCTCACCTCCAGGGCTTGGCACTGAAGCTTTCTTT. Amino acid sequence: CASSPPGLGTEAFF.

The J gene is TRBJ2-7, the V gene TRBV5-6, with D possibly TRBD1 on 6 matching bases. Germline CDR1 and CDR2: SGHDT and YYEEEE. Trimming stripped 4 bases from V and 3 bases from J, with 17 bases between. The CDR3 totals 15 residues. The CDR3 spells CASSLGGDIDYEQYF. The CDR3, as DNA: TGTGCCAGCAGCCTGGGTGGGGACATAGACTACGAGCAGTACTTC.

The V call is TRBV7-2, the J call TRBJ2-7, with D possibly TRBD2 on 7 matching bases. Trimming cost V 1 base and J 2 bases, with 12 bases left between them. In germline, CDR1 is SGHTA, CDR2 FQGNSA. The CDR3 runs 15 residues. CDR3 loop: CASSLERGAPYEQYF. The CDR3 DNA is TGTGCCAGCAGCTTAGAACGGGGGGCGCCCTACGAGCAGTACTTC.

This clone was counted once. The V call is TRBV29-1, the J call TRBJ1-1; unclear D gene. The CDR3 contains 13 residues. Germline V gene data show CDR1 as SQVTM and CDR2 as ANQGSEA. V gave up 7 bases and J gave up 1 base, with 13 bases separating them. Here the CDR3 reads CSAGRGSNTEAFF. For the CDR3, the DNA is TGCAGCGCCGGGCGGGGATCGAACACTGAAGCTTTCTTT.

This chain connects TRBV5-6 to TRBJ2-7; 7 bases agree with TRBD1. Germline-derived CDR1 and CDR2 are SGHDT and YYEEEE. The CDR3 loop spans 14 amino acids. J lost 6 bases, V lost 4 bases, and 10 bases had no gene match. CDR3 coding DNA: TGTGCCAGCAGCCTCCAGACAGGGCGGGCCGAGCAGTACTTC. This sequence encodes CASSLQTGRAEQYF.

V usage is TRBV7-3 and J usage is TRBJ2-1; D may be TRBD2 (6 bases). V was clipped by 5 bases and J by 9 bases, with 14 bases between them. CDR3 length: 13 amino acids. CDR1 is SGHTA, CDR2 FQGTGA, per germline. Here the CDR3 DNA reads TGTGCCAGCAGCACAAACCCCGGGGGTGAGCAGTTCTTC. It specifies CASSTNPGGEQFF.

This chain joins TRBV28 and TRBJ1-4; tentatively, D is TRBD1 (5 bases). The CDR3 is 14 residues long. Per the germline V gene, CDR1 is MDHEN and CDR2 is SYDVKM. V lost 6 bases to trimming and J lost 3 bases, with 11 bases between them. This CDR3 reads CASSPDSSNEKLFF. The CDR3 DNA sequence: TGTGCCAGCAGCCCCGACAGCTCTAATGAAAAACTGTTTTTT.